These 3 T cell receptor beta chains originate from one sample sequenced in a study of metastatic and nonmetastatic thyroid tumors. Nobody among the patients had been given any treatment before thyroid surgery. TCRdb re-analyzed the PCR reads through MiXCR. This sample has 20,000 or so clones, with roughly 25% found just once. Sequenced sample: tumor tissue. Source of these receptors: a female donor with papillary thyroid cancer or a benign thyroid nodule (not recorded which). Some clones in this sample may be carry-over from other donors' samples.

A note on this clone: Since a much larger clone is just one base distant, this may be a read error. Other DNA sequences from this sample encode an identical CDR3 as well. Here the CDR3 DNA reads TGCGCCAGCAGCTTGACAGGGTCCAGCACCGGGGAGCTGTTTTTT. Its protein is CASSLTGSSTGELFF. V usage is TRBV5-1 and J usage is TRBJ2-2, with D perhaps TRBD1 (6 bases). CDR3 length equals 15 residues. Germline V gene data show CDR1 as SGHRS and CDR2 as YFSETQ. The ends were cut back, 1 base at V and 4 bases at J, with 11 bases in the middle.

The chain recombines TRBV6-5 with TRBJ1-5, with a tentative D call TRBD1 (6 bases). Trimming removed 0 bases at V and 6 bases at J, with 9 bases between. Germline V gene lookup returns CDR1 MNHEY and CDR2 SVGAGI. The CDR3 runs 14 residues. The CDR3 here is CASSYSGRGQPQHF. CDR3 bases: TGTGCCAGCAGTTACTCGGGCAGGGGTCAGCCCCAGCATTTT.

The CDR3 reads CASSQNQGLDEQFF. In DNA form, the CDR3 reads TGTGCCAGCAGCCAAAACCAGGGGTTGGATGAGCAGTTCTTC. The rearrangement uses TRBV9 and TRBJ2-1, with D maybe TRBD1 (6 bases). Germline V lookup: CDR1 SGDLS, CDR2 YYNGEE. The V gene lost 4 bases and the J gene lost 8 bases, with 16 bases spanning the gap. The CDR3 has 14 residues.